The 28 T cell receptor beta chains listed next were all sequenced from one sample in a study of T cell clonality in common variable immunodeficiency. Sequenced by immunoSEQ multiplex PCR; TCRdb stores in-frame clones only, minus some. This sample carries 40,000 to 45,000 clones, none of them present only once. Sequencing was performed on peripheral blood mononuclear cells. These receptors all come from a person aged 18 to 75 in good health.

This clone occurred a few times. The read is 3 residues too short to cover the CDR3 end, so that end is filled in from the germline J gene. This rearrangement joins TRBV20-1 to TRBJ2-3, with D perhaps TRBD1 or TRBD2 (6 bases each). CDR3 length: 15 residues. The germline CDR1 and CDR2 sequences are DFQATT and SNEGSKA (reference sequence). CDR3: CSARVGAGYEETQYF. The DNA read from the CDR3 is TGCAGTGCTAGAGTGGGGGCGGGATACGAAGAGACG.

This clone was observed many times. From the germline J gene comes the end of the CDR3, since the read stops 3 residues before it. The chain is built from TRBV2 and TRBJ2-2; D unresolved. CDR1 SNHLY and CDR2 FYNNEI come from the germline V gene. The CDR3 loop spans 13 amino acids. The V end was cut by 7 bases, the J end by 3 bases, with 9 bases between. CDR3 residues: CASKAGYTGELFF. CDR3 DNA (partial): TGTGCCAGCAAGGCCGGGTACACCGGGGAG.

This clone has a count of ten or more. The read comes to an end 3 residues before the CDR3 does, leaving the germline J gene to fill in the end. This chain joins TRBV18 and TRBJ2-7; the D gene is possibly TRBD2 (5 bases). Germline V CDR1 and CDR2: KGHSH, LQKENI. The germline V and J ends were trimmed by 2 bases and 0 bases, with 14 bases remaining between them. The CDR3 spans 16 residues. The sequenced CDR3 bases are TGTGCCAGCTCACCAGGAGCGGTCCTGAGCTCCTACGAG. As protein: CASSPGAVLSSYE. The full CDR3 protein is CASSPGAVLSSYEQYF.

In this sample, this clone turned up a few times. The CDR3 goes on 3 residues after the read ends, and that part is filled in from the germline J gene. The chain carries TRBV20-1 and TRBJ2-7; 10 nucleotides line up with TRBD2. The trim removed 0 bases at V and 6 bases at J, leaving 8 bases unmatched. The germline CDR1 and CDR2 sequences are DFQATT and SNEGSKA (reference sequence). The length of the CDR3 is 15 residues. The DNA read from the CDR3 is TGCAGTGCTAGAGATGTGAGCGGGGGGGTACGCGAG. Amino acids: CSARDVSGGVRE. The full CDR3 is CSARDVSGGVREQYF.

This clone has a count of ten or more. The CDR3 end falls 3 residues outside the read, so it is completed with the germline J gene. This chain uses TRBV20-1 with TRBJ2-7, with D possibly being TRBD1 (6 bases). This CDR3 region has 16 residues. V dropped 1 base and J dropped 3 bases, with 19 bases sitting between them. The germline gives CDR1 DFQATT, CDR2 SNEGSKA (reference sequence). The CDR3: CSARASGTPNLYEQYF. The covered CDR3 bases are TGCAGTGCTAGAGCCTCCGGGACACCTAACCTCTACGAG.

This clone was detected many times. From the germline J gene comes the end of the CDR3, since the read stops 3 residues before it. The V call is TRBV19, the J call TRBJ2-7, with TRBD2 matching over 10 bases. The CDR3 length is 16 residues. Germline V gene lookup returns CDR1 LNHDA and CDR2 SQIVND (reference sequence). V was pared by 3 bases and J by 3 bases, with 8 bases of the junction left unmatched. CDR3 residues: CASSMGVLAGDYEQYF. CDR3 bases read: TGTGCCAGTAGTATGGGGGTCCTAGCGGGAGACTACGAG.

This clone was detected many times. The CDR3 goes on 3 residues after the read ends, and that part is filled in from the germline J gene. The V call is TRBV20-1, the J call TRBJ2-7, with D unclear. The V and J ends lost 4 bases and 6 bases respectively, with 16 bases between them. Germline V CDR1 and CDR2: DFQATT, SNEGSKA (reference sequence). This CDR3 contains 13 residues. The CDR3 loop is CSAIGPPISEQYF. CDR3 bases read: TGCAGTGCTATAGGGCCCCCTATTAGCGAG.

Only a few counts were recorded for this clone. The missing CDR3 end, 3 residues past where the read stops, is filled in from the germline J gene. The genes are TRBV7-9 and TRBJ1-4, with 9 bases that match TRBD1. With V trimmed by 4 bases and J by 8 bases, 5 bases remained unmatched. This CDR3 is built from 14 residues. Germline V gives CDR1 SEHNR, CDR2 FQNEAQ (reference sequence). CDR3 residues: CASSSQGAGEKLFF. The sequenced part of the CDR3 DNA is TGTGCCAGCAGCTCACAGGGGGCAGGAGAAAAA.

This clone was picked up many times. The CDR3 end is not reached by the read, which stops 3 residues before it; the germline J gene fills it in. The rearrangement joins TRBV5-5 to TRBJ1-5; D gene unclear. The CDR3 loop spans 13 amino acids. Germline CDR1 reads SGHKS; CDR2 reads YYEKEE (reference sequence). The V end was cut by 0 bases, the J end by 4 bases, with 5 bases between. CDR3 loop: CASSLDGNQPQHF. The sequenced part of the CDR3 DNA is TGTGCCAGCAGCTTGGACGGGAATCAGCCC.

The table lists this clone with many counts. The CDR3 end is not reached by the read, which stops 3 residues before it; the germline J gene fills it in. The chain recombines TRBV7-2 with TRBJ2-5, with D tentatively TRBD2 (5 bases). V gave up 2 bases and J gave up 2 bases, with 12 bases separating them. The CDR3 extends over 15 amino acids. Germline-derived CDR1 and CDR2 are SGHTA and FQGNSA. CDR3 bases read: TGTGCCAGCAGCTTAACTCTAGCTTTACAAGAGACC. It is translated as CASSLTLALQET. The CDR3 reads in full as CASSLTLALQETQYF.

In this sample, this clone turned up many times. The CDR3 here is CASSQDRSLADIAYEQYF. The part of the CDR3 DNA that was read is TGTGCCAGCAGCCAAGATAGGTCACTTGCGGACATAGCCTACGAG. The V and J genes are TRBV4-2 and TRBJ2-7; TRBD1 might be the D (5 bases). The CDR3 end lies 3 residues beyond the end of the read and is filled in from the germline J gene. Germline CDR1 and CDR2: LGHNA and YNFKEQ. The germline V and J ends were trimmed by 0 bases and 2 bases, with 20 bases remaining between them. This CDR3 is built from 18 residues.

This clone appeared many times. The read falls 3 residues short of the CDR3 end, and the missing part is taken from the germline J gene. V usage is TRBV5-1 and J usage is TRBJ1-4; the D gene is possibly TRBD1 (5 bases). The CDR3 spans 16 residues. Per germline, CDR1 SGHRS and CDR2 YFSETQ. V was shortened by 1 base and J by 8 bases, with 18 bases between the two germline ends. CDR3 sequence reads: CASSLNGGVSGEKLFF. The covered CDR3 bases are TGCGCCAGCAGCTTGAACGGGGGGGTTAGTGGCGAAAAA.

This clone has ten or more counts. The CDR3 goes on 3 residues after the read ends, and that part is filled in from the germline J gene. The chain is built from TRBV20-1 and TRBJ2-6, with D uncertain. Germline-derived CDR1 and CDR2 are DFQATT and SNEGSKA (reference sequence). Trimming took 7 bases from V and 0 from J, leaving 10 bases between them. The CDR3 runs to 14 residues. Here the CDR3 reads CSVTDLSGANVLTF. The part of the CDR3 DNA that was read is TGCAGTGTCACAGACCTCTCTGGGGCCAACGTC.

This clone showed up many times. Read coverage stops 3 residues before the CDR3 terminus; the germline J gene supplies the remainder. The rearrangement links TRBV7-3 to TRBJ2-3, with D possibly being TRBD1 (6 bases). Trimming cost V 4 bases and J 0 bases, with 11 bases left between them. The length of the CDR3 is 15 residues. CDR1 and CDR2 (germline): SGHTA, FQGTGA. The sequenced part of the CDR3 DNA is TGTGCCAGCAGCTCCCGGGACAAAAGCACAGATACG. Its translation: CASSSRDKSTDT. The CDR3 as a whole reads CASSSRDKSTDTQYF.

CDR3 protein: CASSLAGQAQETQYF. Partial CDR3 DNA: TGTGCCAGCAGCTTGGCAGGACAAGCCCAAGAGACG. The rearrangement joins TRBV7-8 to TRBJ2-3; a possible D gene is TRBD1 (5 bases). The sequence runs out 3 residues before the end of the CDR3; the remainder is reconstructed from the germline J gene. Germline assignment: CDR1 SGHVS and CDR2 FQNEAQ. This CDR3 is 15 amino acids long. The variable domain in full, completed from reference TRBV7-8 and TRBJ2-3, reads GAGVSQSPRYKVAKRGQDVALRCDPISGHVSLFWYQQALGQGPEFLTYFQNEAQLDKSGLPSDRFFAERPEGSVSTLKIQRTQQEDSAVYLCASSLAGQAQETQYFGPGTRLTVL.

This clone was seen repeatedly, ten times or more. With the read ending 3 residues before the CDR3 end, the germline J gene is used to fill in that end. This rearrangement joins TRBV12-3 or TRBV12-4 to TRBJ2-7; D is undetermined. The CDR3 contains 11 residues. The V gene lost 6 bases and the J gene lost 5 bases, with 8 bases spanning the gap. This CDR3 reads CASSRQNEQYF. The CDR3 DNA, read in part, is TGTGCCAGCAGCAGACAAAACGAG.

This clone was found many times. The read falls 3 residues short of the CDR3 end, and the missing part is taken from the germline J gene. The rearrangement joins TRBV7-2 to TRBJ2-2; D not certain. The ends were cut back, 5 bases at V and 5 bases at J, with 9 bases in the middle. The length of the CDR3 is 13 residues. CDR1 is SGHTA and CDR2 is FQGNSA in the germline V gene. Partial CDR3 DNA: TGTGCCAGCAGCATAACTGCGACCGGGGAG. Protein: CASSITATGE. The whole CDR3 protein is CASSITATGELFF.

In this sample, this clone turned up many times. The read terminates 3 residues ahead of where the CDR3 ends, so the germline J gene completes it. This sequence joins TRBV20-1 and TRBJ2-3; D unclear. This CDR3 contains 14 residues. V lost 1 base and J lost 1, with 9 bases in between. Germline CDR1 reads DFQATT; CDR2 reads SNEGSKA (reference sequence). The chain's CDR3 is CSARVLSRTDTQYF. The sequenced part of the CDR3 DNA is TGCAGTGCTAGAGTTTTGTCTCGCACAGATACG.

This clone appeared many times. The read stops 3 residues short of the end of the CDR3; the missing end is completed from the germline J gene. The gene calls are TRBV6-2 or TRBV6-3 and TRBJ2-5, with D possibly being TRBD1 (6 bases). V dropped 0 bases and J dropped 1 base, with 15 bases sitting between them. The CDR3 is made up of 17 amino acids. Per germline, CDR1 MNHEY and CDR2 SVGEGT. The sequenced part of the CDR3 DNA is TGTGCCAGCAGTTACTCGTCCTACAGGGTCCCCCAAGAGACC. Amino acid sequence: CASSYSSYRVPQET. The full-length CDR3 reads as CASSYSSYRVPQETQYF.

This clone is labeled medium-sized. The sequence runs out 3 residues before the end of the CDR3; the remainder is reconstructed from the germline J gene. The chain carries TRBV19 and TRBJ2-6; the match to TRBD1 covers 9 bases. V trimming: 1 base; J trimming: 0 bases; junction bases outside the gene matches: 10. The CDR3 totals 20 residues. The V gene's germline CDR1 is LNHDA and CDR2 SQIVND (reference sequence). The sequenced part of the CDR3 DNA is TGTGCCAGTAGTATAGCTCACCCCGGGACAGGGAGCTCTGGGGCCAACGTC. As protein: CASSIAHPGTGSSGANV. The entire CDR3 protein is CASSIAHPGTGSSGANVLTF.

This clone showed up many times. The observed sequence ends 3 residues before the CDR3 terminus, with the missing tail filled in from the germline J gene. The chain links TRBV2 to TRBJ2-3, with D unresolved. With 2 bases removed from V and 0 bases from J, the gap between germline ends came to 12 bases. This CDR3 contains 16 residues. Germline CDR1 reads SNHLY; CDR2 reads FYNNEI. CDR3 DNA (partial): TGTGCCAGCAGTGAAACGTTGGTAACTAGCACAGATACG. It yields the protein CASSETLVTSTDT. The whole CDR3 is CASSETLVTSTDTQYF.

In this sample, this clone turned up many times. The sequence runs out 3 residues before the end of the CDR3; the remainder is reconstructed from the germline J gene. The gene calls are TRBV20-1 and TRBJ2-3, with TRBD2 matching over 8 bases. The CDR3 is made up of 15 amino acids. From germline, CDR1 is DFQATT and CDR2 SNEGSKA (reference sequence). After removal of 3 bases from V and 6 bases from J, the junction contained 11 bases not matched to a gene. The sequenced CDR3 bases are TGCAGTGCTAGGGAAACTAGCGGTTTGAGGGATACG. Translated: CSARETSGLRDT. The full CDR3 is CSARETSGLRDTQYF.

This clone was recorded at least ten times. The read gets to within 3 residues of the CDR3 end, and the germline J gene fills in the rest. The chain couples TRBV19 to TRBJ2-1; 8 bases match TRBD2. Germline CDR1 LNHDA, CDR2 SQIVND (reference sequence). Germline trimming cut 3 bases from V and 9 bases from J; bases unmatched to any gene: 7. The CDR3 runs 14 residues. The sequenced CDR3 bases are TGTGCCAGTAGTATTAGCGGGAAGGGGGGTGAG. Amino acid sequence: CASSISGKGGE. The entire CDR3 is CASSISGKGGEQFF.

This clone was seen at least ten times. The DNA ends 3 residues before the CDR3 does, and the rest of the CDR3 is filled in from the germline J gene. The V gene is TRBV20-1, the J gene TRBJ2-5; D is uncertain. CDR1 DFQATT and CDR2 SNEGSKA come from the germline V gene (reference sequence). This CDR3 spans 16 amino acids. Trimming left V 2 bases short and J 2 bases short, with 18 bases between. The covered CDR3 bases are TGCAGTGCTAGAACTTTTTTTGGGCTAACACAAGAGACC. Its protein product is CSARTFFGLTQET. The full CDR3 protein reads CSARTFFGLTQETQYF.

As for this clone: The read ends 3 residues early relative to the CDR3; the germline J gene fills the gap. The chain combines TRBV19 with TRBJ2-2, with D tentatively TRBD1 or TRBD2 (5 bases each). CDR1 and CDR2 (germline): LNHDA, SQIVND (reference sequence). The CDR3 consists of 15 residues. CDR3 bases read: TGTGCCACTAAGGAGGCAAGCTCTGGGGCCAACGTG. Amino acids: CATKEASSGANV. The full-length CDR3 reads as CATKEASSGANVLFF.

This clone appeared many times. The sequenced CDR3 bases are TGTGCCAGCGGGGGGTGGAGGACTCTTAACAATGAG. Encoded protein: CASGGWRTLNNE. The entire CDR3 reads CASGGWRTLNNEQFF. This chain links TRBV5-6 with TRBJ2-1; TRBD2 might be the D (6 bases). The read finishes 3 residues shy of the CDR3 end, and the germline J gene is used to complete it. The CDR3 consists of 15 residues. Germline V CDR1 and CDR2: SGHDT, YYEEEE. Between the trimmed V and J ends, which lost 7 bases and 5 bases, there was a span of 19 bases.

In this sample, this clone turned up many times. The read ends 3 residues before the CDR3 terminus; that terminus is restored from the germline J gene. The sample carries other DNA sequences with the same CDR3. The genes are TRBV2 and TRBJ2-7; TRBD2 matches at 12 bases. Trimming cost V 2 bases and J 4 bases; bases outside gene matches: 3. Germline loops: CDR1 SNHLY, CDR2 FYNNEI. There are 15 residues in the CDR3. The sequenced part of the CDR3 DNA is TGTGCCAGCAGTGAAACTAGCGGGAGGAGGTACGAG. It translates to CASSETSGRRYE. The entire CDR3 protein reads CASSETSGRRYEQYF.

This clone has a count of ten or more. The DNA read from the CDR3 is TGTGCCAGCTCACTCCAGGGTGGAAATCAGCCC. It encodes CASSLQGGNQP. The entire CDR3 sequence reads CASSLQGGNQPQHF. This chain joins TRBV18 and TRBJ1-5; the D gene is possibly TRBD1 (5 bases). The read gets to within 3 residues of the CDR3 end, and the germline J gene fills in the rest. Trimming cost V 4 bases and J 4 bases, with 11 bases left between them. The V gene's germline CDR1 is KGHSH and CDR2 LQKENI. CDR3 size: 14 residues.